The next 6 T cell receptor beta chains were all read from a single sample in a study of cytomegalovirus exposure and HLA in healthy donors. Here immunoSEQ multiplex PCR was the method, and the copy in TCRdb shows in-frame clones only, minus some. Of 110,000 to 150,000 clones listed, around 93% are singletons. The source material was PBMCs. The receptors come from a man between 18 and 35 years old in good health and CMV-seropositive.

Here the CDR3 DNA reads TGTGCCAGCAGTTTCAGTGATCCCGGGCAAGAGACCCAGTACTTC. It specifies CASSFSDPGQETQYF. This rearrangement joins TRBV28 to TRBJ2-5; D ambiguous. The CDR3 is 15 residues long. Deletions cut 3 bases from V and 2 bases from J, with 13 bases between. Germline V gene lookup returns CDR1 MDHEN and CDR2 SYDVKM.

V usage is TRBV2 and J usage is TRBJ1-1; 9 bases align to TRBD1. Germline CDR1 and CDR2: SNHLY and FYNNEI. Trimming took 6 bases from V and 4 from J; bases not matched to a gene: 12. The CDR3 runs to 16 residues. The CDR3 sequence: CASSFDRGAGGTEAFF. The CDR3 nucleotides are TGTGCCAGCAGCTTCGACAGGGGGGCAGGCGGCACTGAAGCTTTCTTT.

This sequence joins TRBV10-1 and TRBJ2-1; the match to TRBD2 covers 15 bases. Germline values: CDR1 WNHNN, CDR2 SYGVQD (reference sequence). This CDR3 region has 19 residues. V gave up 2 bases and J gave up 5 bases; unmatched junction bases: 10. The DNA for the CDR3 is TGCGCCAGCAGTGAGGGCGGTGGGACTAGCGGGAGGCTACACAATGAGCAGTTCTTC. Translated, it gives CASSEGGGTSGRLHNEQFF.

V and J are TRBV19 and TRBJ2-7, with 8 bases matching TRBD2. Per germline, CDR1 LNHDA and CDR2 SQIVND (reference sequence). The length of the CDR3 is 17 residues. The junction had 14 bases not matched to a gene; V was cut back by 5 bases and J by 2 bases. This CDR3 reads CASSSRPASGLPYEQYF. The DNA of the CDR3 is TGTGCCAGTAGTTCCCGACCAGCTAGCGGGCTGCCCTACGAGCAGTACTTC.

This chain uses TRBV11-2 with TRBJ2-2; TRBD1 matches 8 bases. V was clipped by 1 base and J by 0 bases; unmatched bases: 4. The CDR3 runs 17 residues. Per the germline V gene, CDR1 is SGHAT and CDR2 is FQNNGV. The CDR3 DNA is TGTGCCAGCAGCTTAGTCTTACAGGGGGCGAACACCGGGGAGCTGTTTTTT. Amino acids: CASSLVLQGANTGELFF.

This chain links TRBV2 with TRBJ1-5; D uncertain. From germline, CDR1 is SNHLY and CDR2 FYNNEI. V dropped 4 bases and J dropped 3 bases, with 19 bases sitting between them. This CDR3 spans 17 amino acids. In nucleotides, the CDR3 is TGTGCCAGCAGTGTCTTCCTCTGGAGGACTACCAATCAGCCCCAGCATTTT. Residues: CASSVFLWRTTNQPQHF.